This is a list of T cell receptor beta chains from one sample in a study of T cell repertoires in cytomegalovirus infection. A single record per CDR3 protein comes from TCRdb applying MiXCR to the reads. The sample has 570,000 or so distinct CDR3 sequences; roughly 42% are singletons. The antigens these receptors bind are not known. Sequenced material: cultured PBMCs, taken from culture after CMV antigen stimulation. Every receptor here comes from a human donor in good health (CMV status not recorded). Some clones in this sample may be carry-over from other donors' samples. CDR3s include the opening cysteine and the closing phenylalanine or tryptophan. Fields, in order: V gene, D gene, clone size, J gene, CDR3 length, CDR3 protein, CDR3 DNA. The D gene is left open where the match is weak. Clone sizes are given selectively: once, few, many, or a class where the clone is expanded.

V: TRBV6-2/TRBV6-3
D: NA
size: NA
J: TRBJ1-4
length: 15
CDR3: CASSYPAEGAEKLFF
DNA: TGTGCCAGCAGTTACCCGGCGGAGGGAGCTGAAAAACTGTTTTTT

V: TRBV5-1
D: NA
size: NA
J: TRBJ1-6
length: 13
CDR3: CASRRGTDSPLHF
DNA: TGCGCCAGCAGACGTGGTACTGATTCACCCCTCCACTTT

V: TRBV2
D: TRBD1
size: few
J: TRBJ1-2
length: 14
CDR3: CASSASSQGGGYTF
DNA: TGTGCCAGCAGTGCGTCCTCCCAGGGGGGAGGCTACACCTTC

V: TRBV7-2
D: NA
size: few
J: TRBJ2-3
length: 14
CDR3: CASSSGRWGGTQYF
DNA: TGTGCCAGCAGCTCCGGGCGGTGGGGCGGTACGCAGTATTTT

V: TRBV6-5
D: NA
size: few
J: TRBJ2-3
length: 14
CDR3: CASDVRGRTDTQYF
DNA: TGTGCCTCGGATGTCAGGGGACGAACAGATACGCAGTATTTT

V: TRBV6-1
D: TRBD1
size: NA
J: TRBJ2-7
length: 16
CDR3: CASSELLTGGSDEQYF
DNA: TGTGCCAGCAGTGAATTATTGACAGGGGGCTCGGACGAGCAGTACTTC

V: TRBV12-3/TRBV12-4
D: NA
size: NA
J: TRBJ1-2
length: 13
CDR3: CASTSSGFYGYTF
DNA: TGTGCCAGCACCTCCTCGGGGTTTTATGGCTACACCTTC

V: TRBV5-1
D: TRBD2
size: NA
J: TRBJ2-1
length: 18
CDR3: CASSQLAGDPNRLNEQFF
DNA: TGCGCCAGCAGCCAGCTAGCGGGAGATCCAAATAGACTCAATGAGCAGTTCTTC

V: TRBV30
D: TRBD1
size: NA
J: TRBJ2-7
length: 14
CDR3: CAWNPGQGHYEQYF
DNA: TGTGCCTGGAATCCGGGACAGGGACACTACGAGCAGTACTTC

V: TRBV7-2
D: TRBD1
size: NA
J: TRBJ1-2
length: 15
CDR3: CASSQRTGNNYGYTF
DNA: TGTGCCAGCAGCCAACGGACAGGAAACAACTATGGCTACACCTTC

V: TRBV2
D: NA
size: NA
J: TRBJ1-4
length: 16
CDR3: CASSLSPAATNEKLFF
DNA: TGTGCCAGCAGCCTGTCCCCCGCGGCTACTAATGAAAAACTGTTTTTT

V: TRBV11-2
D: TRBD2
size: NA
J: TRBJ2-3
length: 18
CDR3: CASSLDRVAGAWRDTQYF
DNA: TGTGCCAGCAGCTTAGATCGGGTAGCGGGGGCCTGGAGGGATACGCAGTATTTT

V: TRBV5-4
D: NA
size: NA
J: TRBJ2-7
length: 14
CDR3: CATSATGPSYEQYF
DNA: TGTGCCACGTCTGCAACGGGACCCTCCTACGAGCAGTACTTC

V: TRBV19
D: NA
size: NA
J: TRBJ2-3
length: 16
CDR3: CASSPRRTGQADTQYF
DNA: TGTGCCAGTAGTCCACGTCGGACGGGTCAGGCAGATACGCAGTATTTT

V: TRBV6-2/TRBV6-3
D: TRBD2
size: NA
J: TRBJ2-1
length: 17
CDR3: CASSYARTSGRVHEQFF
DNA: TGTGCCAGCAGTTACGCAAGGACTAGCGGGAGGGTCCATGAGCAGTTCTTC

V: TRBV6-6
D: NA
size: NA
J: TRBJ1-1
length: 19
CDR3: CASSYSRSEQGIWYTEAFF
DNA: TGTGCCAGCAGTTACTCGAGATCCGAACAGGGAATCTGGTACACTGAAGCTTTCTTT

V: TRBV28
D: NA
size: NA
J: TRBJ1-1
length: 11
CDR3: CASSLGPNLSF
DNA: TGTGCCAGCAGTTTGGGACCAAATTTATCCTTT

V: TRBV11-1
D: TRBD2
size: NA
J: TRBJ2-1
length: 18
CDR3: CASSLAGTSGGRRNEQFF
DNA: TGTGCCAGCAGCTTAGCGGGGACTAGCGGGGGGCGGCGCAATGAGCAGTTCTTC

V: TRBV2
D: TRBD1
size: NA
J: TRBJ1-5
length: 14
CDR3: CASRNRGLDQPQHF
DNA: TGTGCCAGCAGAAACAGGGGGCTAGATCAGCCCCAGCATTTT

V: TRBV9
D: NA
size: NA
J: TRBJ1-5
length: 14
CDR3: CASSVGEGGEPQHF
DNA: TGTGCCAGCAGCGTAGGTGAGGGGGGGGAGCCCCAGCATTTT

V: TRBV12-3/TRBV12-4
D: NA
size: few
J: TRBJ2-3
length: 15
CDR3: CASSLEGQSTDTQYF
DNA: TGTGCCAGCAGTTTAGAAGGGCAAAGCACAGATACGCAGTATTTT

V: TRBV7-2
D: TRBD2
size: NA
J: TRBJ2-1
length: 15
CDR3: CASSLLPGRVNEQFF
DNA: TGTGCCAGCAGCTTATTACCGGGGAGGGTCAATGAGCAGTTCTTC

V: TRBV4-2
D: NA
size: NA
J: TRBJ1-5
length: 14
CDR3: CASGEGRSNQPQHF
DNA: TGTGCCAGCGGCGAGGGCAGGTCAAATCAGCCCCAGCATTTT

V: TRBV7-6
D: TRBD2
size: many
J: TRBJ2-1
length: 14
CDR3: CASSTAAAGGPHAF
DNA: TGTGCCAGCAGCACCGCGGCAGCGGGGGGCCCGCATGCCTTC

V: TRBV7-9
D: NA
size: NA
J: TRBJ2-5
length: 16
CDR3: CASSLSLLPQSETQYF
DNA: TGTGCCAGCAGCTTATCTCTACTACCCCAATCGGAGACCCAGTACTTC

V: TRBV7-9
D: NA
size: few
J: TRBJ1-2
length: 14
CDR3: CASSSQALFYGYTF
DNA: TGTGCCAGCAGCTCACAAGCCCTATTCTATGGCTACACCTTC

V: TRBV29-1
D: NA
size: few
J: TRBJ2-3
length: 15
CDR3: CSVEDRAVRPDTQYF
DNA: TGCAGCGTTGAAGATCGGGCAGTCCGTCCAGATACGCAGTATTTT

V: TRBV28
D: NA
size: NA
J: TRBJ1-3
length: 15
CDR3: CASSPPGDAGNTIYF
DNA: TGTGCCAGCAGCCCCCCGGGGGACGCTGGAAACACCATATATTTT

V: TRBV10-2
D: TRBD2
size: NA
J: TRBJ2-1
length: 14
CDR3: CASTSGNSYNEQFF
DNA: TGCGCCAGCACGAGCGGGAACTCCTACAATGAGCAGTTCTTC

V: TRBV18
D: TRBD2
size: once
J: TRBJ2-7
length: 17
CDR3: CASSPTSDLTRTYEQYF
DNA: TGTGCCAGCTCACCTACTAGCGATTTGACCCGGACCTACGAGCAGTACTTC

V: TRBV6-1
D: TRBD1
size: NA
J: TRBJ1-5
length: 14
CDR3: CASSGTGYGQPQHF
DNA: TGTGCCAGCAGTGGGACAGGGTACGGTCAGCCCCAGCATTTT

V: TRBV7-2
D: NA
size: NA
J: TRBJ2-3
length: 15
CDR3: CASSLRRAWTDTQYF
DNA: TGTGCCAGCAGCCTGCGGAGGGCGTGGACAGATACGCAGTATTTT

V: TRBV7-2
D: TRBD1
size: NA
J: TRBJ1-1
length: 14
CDR3: CASSRGGGNTEAFF
DNA: TGTGCCAGCAGCCGAGGGGGCGGGAACACTGAAGCTTTCTTT

V: TRBV11-2
D: TRBD1
size: NA
J: TRBJ2-3
length: 12
CDR3: CASSPTGVTQYF
DNA: TGTGCCAGCAGCCCCACAGGGGTTACGCAGTATTTT

V: TRBV7-7
D: NA
size: NA
J: TRBJ2-7
length: 15
CDR3: CASSLGRYSSYEQYF
DNA: TGTGCCAGCAGCCTGGGGAGGTATTCCTCCTACGAGCAGTACTTC

V: TRBV4-3
D: NA
size: NA
J: TRBJ2-7
length: 16
CDR3: CASSQDQAVRGYEQYF
DNA: TGCGCCAGCAGCCAAGATCAGGCCGTTCGAGGCTACGAGCAGTACTTC

V: TRBV7-2
D: NA
size: many
J: TRBJ1-5
length: 13
CDR3: CASSRGGSLPQHF
DNA: TGTGCCAGCAGTCGAGGGGGTAGTCTGCCCCAGCATTTT

V: TRBV20-1
D: NA
size: NA
J: TRBJ1-6
length: 14
CDR3: CSARDQRAGSPLHF
DNA: TGCAGTGCTAGAGATCAGAGGGCCGGTTCACCCCTCCACTTT

V: TRBV7-8
D: NA
size: NA
J: TRBJ2-3
length: 15
CDR3: CAVMGAKGGTDTQYF
DNA: TGTGCCGTAATGGGGGCAAAAGGCGGCACAGATACGCAGTATTTT

V: TRBV12-3/TRBV12-4
D: TRBD1
size: NA
J: TRBJ1-3
length: 14
CDR3: CATKDRDSGNTIYF
DNA: TGTGCCACCAAGGACAGGGACTCTGGAAACACCATATATTTT

V: TRBV27
D: TRBD2
size: NA
J: TRBJ2-1
length: 15
CDR3: CASSNSGGPYNEQFF
DNA: TGTGCCAGCAGCAATAGCGGGGGCCCCTACAATGAGCAGTTCTTC

V: TRBV12-3/TRBV12-4
D: TRBD2
size: NA
J: TRBJ2-5
length: 16
CDR3: CASTEGLSGSYETQYF
DNA: TGTGCCAGCACCGAGGGTCTTAGCGGGAGTTACGAGACCCAGTACTTC

V: TRBV28
D: NA
size: few
J: TRBJ2-2
length: 16
CDR3: CASSFLRGSNTGELFF
DNA: TGTGCCAGCAGTTTTTTGAGGGGCTCGAACACCGGGGAGCTGTTTTTT

V: TRBV2
D: NA
size: NA
J: TRBJ1-1
length: 10
CDR3: CASSMIDSLF
DNA: TGTGCCAGCAGTATGATTGACAGCCTGTTT

V: TRBV7-9
D: TRBD1
size: few
J: TRBJ1-4
length: 13
CDR3: CAIEQGEDEKLFF
DNA: TGTGCCATCGAACAGGGGGAGGATGAAAAACTGTTTTTT

V: TRBV7-2
D: NA
size: few
J: TRBJ2-7
length: 13
CDR3: CASSYSGDYEQYF
DNA: TGTGCCAGCAGCTATTCAGGGGACTACGAGCAGTACTTC

V: TRBV10-3
D: TRBD1
size: NA
J: TRBJ1-4
length: 17
CDR3: CAISESGGAVDQEKLFF
DNA: TGTGCCATCAGTGAGTCAGGGGGCGCGGTTGATCAGGAAAAACTGTTTTTT

V: TRBV29-1
D: NA
size: NA
J: TRBJ2-2
length: 12
CDR3: CSVSWDTGELFF
DNA: TGCAGCGTTAGTTGGGACACCGGGGAGCTGTTTTTT

V: TRBV4-1
D: NA
size: few
J: TRBJ2-1
length: 15
CDR3: CASSRGIDRYNEQFF
DNA: TGCGCCAGCAGCCGAGGGATAGACAGGTACAATGAGCAGTTCTTC

V: TRBV7-6
D: NA
size: few
J: TRBJ2-3
length: 15
CDR3: CASSQYSGYTDTQYF
DNA: TGTGCCAGCAGCCAATACTCAGGCTACACAGATACGCAGTATTTT

V: TRBV11-2
D: NA
size: few
J: TRBJ2-3
length: 15
CDR3: CASSRIQDGADTQYF
DNA: TGTGCCAGCAGCCGTATCCAGGATGGGGCAGATACGCAGTATTTT

V: TRBV2
D: TRBD1
size: NA
J: TRBJ1-6
length: 14
CDR3: CASSEDRVNSPLHF
DNA: TGTGCCAGCAGTGAGGACAGGGTGAATTCACCCCTCCACTTT

V: TRBV2
D: NA
size: NA
J: TRBJ2-3
length: 14
CDR3: CATKEGASTDTQYF
DNA: TGTGCCACCAAGGAGGGTGCTAGCACAGATACGCAGTATTTT

V: TRBV7-2
D: NA
size: NA
J: TRBJ2-7
length: 13
CDR3: CASSSGLPYEQYF
DNA: TGTGCCAGCAGCTCGGGCCTTCCCTACGAGCAGTACTTC

V: TRBV5-4
D: NA
size: NA
J: TRBJ2-4
length: 14
CDR3: CASRHAEGKNIQYF
DNA: TGTGCCAGCAGGCACGCAGAGGGCAAAAACATTCAGTACTTC